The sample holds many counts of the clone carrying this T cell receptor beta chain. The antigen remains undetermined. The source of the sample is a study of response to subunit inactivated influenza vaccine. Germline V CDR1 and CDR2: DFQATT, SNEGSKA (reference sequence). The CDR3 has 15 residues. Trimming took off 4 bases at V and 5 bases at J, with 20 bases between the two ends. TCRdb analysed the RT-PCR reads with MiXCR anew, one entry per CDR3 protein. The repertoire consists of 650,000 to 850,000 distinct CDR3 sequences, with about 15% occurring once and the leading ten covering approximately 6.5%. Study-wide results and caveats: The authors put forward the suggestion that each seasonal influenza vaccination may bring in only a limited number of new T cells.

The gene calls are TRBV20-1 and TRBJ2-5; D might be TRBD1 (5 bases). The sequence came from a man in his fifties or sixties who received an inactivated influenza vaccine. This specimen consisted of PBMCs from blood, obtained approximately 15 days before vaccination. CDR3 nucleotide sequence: TGCAGTGCTATCCGACTTCTCGACAGTGTGGAGACCCAGTACTTC. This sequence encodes CSAIRLLDSVETQYF.